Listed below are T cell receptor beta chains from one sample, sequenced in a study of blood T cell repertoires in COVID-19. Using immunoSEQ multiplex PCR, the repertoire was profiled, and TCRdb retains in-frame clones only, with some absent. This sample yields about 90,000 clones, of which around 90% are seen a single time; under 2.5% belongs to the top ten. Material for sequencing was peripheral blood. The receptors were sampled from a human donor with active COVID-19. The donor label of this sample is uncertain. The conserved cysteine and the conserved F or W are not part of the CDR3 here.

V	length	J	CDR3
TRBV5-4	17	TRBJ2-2	ASSLGGLAGGAVTGELF
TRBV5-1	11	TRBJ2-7	ASTPPGGHEQY
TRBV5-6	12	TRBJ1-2	ASSLGEGTYGYT
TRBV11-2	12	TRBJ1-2	ASSLDLAGYGYT
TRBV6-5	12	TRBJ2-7	ASRGSGGFYEQY
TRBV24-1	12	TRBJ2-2	ATSPAGATGELF
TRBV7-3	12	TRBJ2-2	ASSLSGATGELF
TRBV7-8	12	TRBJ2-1	ASSTGQANNEQF
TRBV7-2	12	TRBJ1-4	ASSLWGAREKLF
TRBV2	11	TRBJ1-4	ASNGQVGEKLF
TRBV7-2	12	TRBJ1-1	ASSLYEANTEAF
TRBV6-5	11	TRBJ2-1	ASREGQAGGQF
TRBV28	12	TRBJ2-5	ASSLWQEQETQY
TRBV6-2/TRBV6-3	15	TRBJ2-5	ASSDGLAGGPGETQY
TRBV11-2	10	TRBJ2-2	ASSRVSGELF
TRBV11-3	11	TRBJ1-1	ASSLDAGTEAF